The 30 T cell receptor beta chains given below trace back to one sample, sequenced in a study of blood T cell repertoires in COVID-19. The repertoire was sequenced with immunoSEQ multiplex PCR; TCRdb's copy has only in-frame clones and lacks some. The table lists 160,000 or so clones, under 90% of them singletons, with approximately 7.7% in the top ten. Sequenced sample: PBMCs or T cells enriched from blood (not recorded which). Receptors originate from a woman aged 45 to 65 who had recovered from COVID-19.

The chain combines TRBV28 with TRBJ2-7; 8 nucleotides match TRBD1. CDR3 size: 14 residues. Per germline, CDR1 MDHEN and CDR2 SYDVKM. The V segment lost 6 bases and the J segment 2 bases; nucleotides outside the gene matches: 6. This CDR3 reads CASSRTGTAYEQYF. Here the CDR3 DNA reads TGTGCCAGCAGCCGGACAGGGACCGCCTACGAGCAGTACTTC.

CDR3 region: CASSQATGNHEKLFF. The CDR3 nucleotides read TGTGCCAGCAGCCAAGCGACAGGGAACCATGAAAAACTGTTTTTT. The chain joins TRBV7-9 to TRBJ1-4, with TRBD1 identical over 7 bases. Losses at the gene ends were 5 bases for V and 6 bases for J; bases not matched to a gene: 9. The CDR3 spans 15 residues. Germline V gives CDR1 SEHNR, CDR2 FQNEAQ (reference sequence).

J is TRBJ1-6 and V is TRBV11-3; 7 bases agree with TRBD1. CDR1 SGHNT and CDR2 YENEEA come from the germline V gene. CDR3 length: 13 amino acids. The trim removed 8 bases at V and 7 bases at J, leaving 5 bases unmatched. In nucleotides, the CDR3 is TGTGCCAGCGAGGGGGCAGCCAATTCACCCCTCCACTTT. This sequence encodes CASEGAANSPLHF.

This clone appeared a few times. This rearrangement joins TRBV18 to TRBJ1-4, with D possibly matching TRBD1 (5 bases). Germline V CDR1 and CDR2: KGHSH, LQKENI. Trimming shortened V by 2 bases and J by 2 bases, and 27 bases separated the two germline ends. This CDR3 has 21 residues. The CDR3 DNA follows: TGTGCCAGCTCACCAAGGGGAAACCAAGGTGGAATCAGTTACACTAATGAAAAACTGTTTTTT. Protein product: CASSPRGNQGGISYTNEKLFF.

The chain recombines TRBV3-1 (or the pseudogene TRBV3-2) with TRBJ2-7; 7 nucleotides align to TRBD1. This CDR3 comprises 12 residues. The V gene's germline CDR1 is LGHDT and CDR2 YNNKEL (reference sequence). V was clipped by 1 base and J by 9 bases; unmatched bases: 3. In nucleotides, the CDR3 is TGTGCCAGCAGCCAAGGCCGACAGGGGCAGTACTTC. This encodes CASSQGRQGQYF.

The J gene is TRBJ2-7, the V gene TRBV6-6; D is ambiguous. The V end lost 2 bases, the J end lost 0 bases, and 5 bases lay between the germline ends. Germline V CDR1 and CDR2: MNHNY, SVGAGI (reference sequence). This CDR3 contains 13 residues. The CDR3 nucleotides read TGTGCCAGCAGTTACGGAGCCTCCTACGAGCAGTACTTC. Its protein is CASSYGASYEQYF.

The chain combines TRBV7-2 with TRBJ2-6; D remains ambiguous. With 2 bases removed from V and 1 base from J, the gap between germline ends came to 18 bases. The V gene's germline CDR1 is SGHTA and CDR2 FQGNSA. The CDR3 covers 19 residues. The CDR3 nucleotides read TGTGCCAGCAGCTTAACCCCCGGAGCGAAGGTTTCTGGGGCCAACGTCCTGACTTTC. It encodes CASSLTPGAKVSGANVLTF.

This clone appeared once. This sequence joins TRBV6-2 or TRBV6-3 and TRBJ2-2; no firm D call. Germline V gives CDR1 MNHEY, CDR2 SVGEGT. V was cut by 4 bases and J by 6 bases, with 18 bases left in between. This CDR3 is 16 amino acids long. CDR3 in DNA: TGTGCCAGCAGTTTACGAAAAGTCGCGGCGGCCGGGGAGCTGTTTTTT. It specifies CASSLRKVAAAGELFF.

The chain has TRBV11-2 and TRBJ1-5; D remains ambiguous. Germline V gives CDR1 SGHAT, CDR2 FQNNGV. Between the trimmed V and J ends, which lost 2 bases and 9 bases, there was a span of 17 bases. CDR3 size: 15 residues. CDR3 loop: CASSLKGSGLGPQHF. Here the CDR3 DNA reads TGTGCCAGCAGCTTAAAAGGCAGCGGCCTAGGGCCCCAGCATTTT.

Written as DNA, the CDR3 is TGTGCCAGTAGTATGCGGGACGAGCAGTACTTC. Translated, it gives CASSMRDEQYF. J is TRBJ2-7 and V is TRBV19; TRBD2 might be the D (5 bases). Trimming took 3 bases from V and 5 from J, leaving 5 bases between them. Germline V CDR1 and CDR2: LNHDA, SQIVND (reference sequence). The CDR3 spans 11 residues.

CDR3 region: CSVDEGDTQYF. CDR3 sequence (DNA): TGCAGCGTTGACGAGGGAGATACGCAGTATTTT. The chain recombines TRBV29-1 with TRBJ2-3, with a weak D call TRBD2 (5 bases). The length of the CDR3 is 11 residues. Per germline, CDR1 SQVTM and CDR2 ANQGSEA. V dropped 3 bases and J dropped 5 bases, with 6 bases sitting between them.

The chain has TRBV6-1 and TRBJ2-5; 11 nucleotides line up with TRBD2. Germline V gene data show CDR1 as MNHNS and CDR2 as SASEGT. The junction had 5 bases not matched to a gene; V was cut back by 3 bases and J by 5 bases. The CDR3 covers 15 residues. DNA for the CDR3: TGTGCCAGCAGTGATACTAGCGGGAGCTGGGAGACCCAGTACTTC. This translates into CASSDTSGSWETQYF.

This clone was recorded a few times. The chain joins TRBV7-2 to TRBJ2-7; no reliable D call. CDR3 size: 15 residues. The germline CDR1 and CDR2 sequences are SGHTA and FQGNSA. V was trimmed by 5 bases and J by 6 bases, leaving 20 bases between them. CDR3 nucleotide sequence: TGTGCCAGCAGCCTTACCCTTCGACCGGCAGGCGAGCAGTACTTC. Encoded protein: CASSLTLRPAGEQYF. Together with reference TRBV7-2 and TRBJ2-7, the CDR3 gives the full variable domain: GAGVSQSPSNKVTEKGKDVELRCDPISGHTALYWYRQSLGQGLEFLIYFQGNSAPDKSGLPSDRFSAERTGGSVSTLTIQRTQQEDSAVYLCASSLTLRPAGEQYFGPGTRLTVT.

This clone was picked up one time. V and J are TRBV28 and TRBJ2-1; possibly TRBD2 for D (5 bases). This CDR3 spans 16 amino acids. V lost 4 bases to trimming and J lost 8 bases, with 21 bases between them. Germline V gives CDR1 MDHEN, CDR2 SYDVKM. CDR3 nucleotides: TGTGCCAGCAGTTCGGGCGGGTCGTTCATCGGCGATGAGCAGTTCTTC. Translation gives CASSSGGSFIGDEQFF.

This clone was counted a single time. The chain carries TRBV12-3 or TRBV12-4 and TRBJ1-2; no reliable D call. V gave up 3 bases and J gave up 3 bases, with 8 bases separating them. This CDR3 region has 13 residues. Here the CDR3 reads CASSLVQDYGYTF. The CDR3 nucleotides are TGTGCCAGCAGTTTGGTGCAGGACTATGGCTACACCTTC.

This chain joins TRBV6-5 and TRBJ1-1, with D possibly being TRBD1 (5 bases). V gave up 7 bases and J gave up 1 base, with 10 bases separating them. The length of the CDR3 is 13 residues. Germline lookup yields CDR1 MNHEY and CDR2 SVGAGI. This chain's CDR3 is CASNRRANTEAFF. The CDR3 region has the DNA TGTGCCAGCAATCGCAGGGCGAACACTGAAGCTTTCTTT.

The rearrangement uses TRBV5-4 and TRBJ1-5, with D possibly matching TRBD1 (5 bases). The V end was cut by 1 base, the J end by 3 bases, with 11 bases between. The CDR3 extends over 15 amino acids. Germline assignment: CDR1 SGHNT and CDR2 YYREEE (reference sequence). The CDR3 is CASSLQGRDNQPQHF. Written as DNA, the CDR3 is TGTGCCAGCAGCTTGCAGGGTCGCGACAATCAGCCCCAGCATTTT.

The chain links TRBV3-1 (or the pseudogene TRBV3-2) to TRBJ2-2; D uncertain. Trimming took 3 bases from V and 5 from J, leaving 4 bases between them. CDR3 length: 12 amino acids. Germline CDR1 is LGHDT and CDR2 is YNNKEL (reference sequence). The CDR3 DNA follows: TGTGCCAGCAGCCAGTTAACCGGGGAGCTGTTTTTT. Its protein product is CASSQLTGELFF.

V is TRBV2 and J is TRBJ1-2, with no clear D. This CDR3 has 13 residues. Between the trimmed V and J ends, which lost 2 bases and 4 bases, there was a span of 8 bases. Germline V gene data show CDR1 as SNHLY and CDR2 as FYNNEI. CDR3 in DNA: TGTGCCAGCAGTGAACGCGGCAGCTATGGCTACACCTTC. Protein sequence: CASSERGSYGYTF.

The V and J genes are TRBV11-3 and TRBJ1-6; no reliable D call. The CDR3 has 17 amino acids. V was pared by 1 base and J by 5 bases, with 15 bases between. Germline V gives CDR1 SGHNT, CDR2 YENEEA. CDR3: CASSLGPGREDNSPLHF. CDR3 nucleotide sequence: TGTGCCAGCAGCTTAGGACCCGGGAGGGAGGATAATTCACCCCTCCACTTT.

The chain joins TRBV27 to TRBJ1-2; possible D gene TRBD1, 6 bases. The CDR3 covers 15 residues. The germline V and J ends were trimmed by 4 bases and 5 bases, with 17 bases remaining between them. Germline CDR1 is MNHEY and CDR2 is SMNVEV (reference sequence). The CDR3 region has the DNA TGTGCCAGCAGTTGCCTTGACAGGTCTTGTTATGGCTACACCTTC. Protein sequence: CASSCLDRSCYGYTF.

The chain is built from TRBV11-1 and TRBJ2-7; 8 bases fit TRBD1. CDR1 is SGHAT, CDR2 FQDESV, per germline (reference sequence). This CDR3 has 14 residues. V lost 5 bases to trimming and J lost 4 bases; unmatched junction nucleotides: 7. Here the CDR3 reads CASSGRDRTYEQYF. The CDR3, as DNA: TGTGCCAGCAGCGGACGGGACAGGACTTACGAGCAGTACTTC.

The genes are TRBV4-3 and TRBJ1-5; D unresolved. This CDR3 comprises 14 residues. The germline V gene has CDR1 LGHNA and CDR2 YSLEER. V shed 0 bases and J shed 4 bases, with 7 bases lying between them. CDR3 nucleotide sequence: TGCGCCAGCAGCCAAGATCGCGGAAATCAGCCCCAGCATTTT. It codes for CASSQDRGNQPQHF.

The V gene is TRBV7-2, the J gene TRBJ2-1; 7 positions match TRBD1. This CDR3 contains 14 residues. Germline CDR1 reads SGHTA; CDR2 reads FQGNSA. V lost 5 bases and J lost 4; bases outside the gene matches: 5. The DNA for the CDR3 is TGTGCCAGCAGCCCGGGACAGCCATACAATGAGCAGTTCTTC. Protein product: CASSPGQPYNEQFF.

V is TRBV24-1 and J is TRBJ1-2, with D unresolved. Germline CDR1 reads KGHDR; CDR2 reads SFDVKD. The V gene lost 0 bases and the J gene lost 7 bases, with 8 bases spanning the gap. CDR3 length: 13 amino acids. The CDR3 DNA sequence: TGTGCCACCAGTGATTTGTATGGAGGTGGCTACACCTTC. Encoded protein: CATSDLYGGGYTF.

This chain joins TRBV7-9 and TRBJ2-3; 13 bases agree with TRBD2. The CDR3 consists of 16 residues. Germline loops: CDR1 SEHNR, CDR2 FQNEAQ (reference sequence). With V trimmed by 5 bases and J by 6 bases, 8 bases remained unmatched. The CDR3, as DNA: TGTGCCAGCAGCCGAGGACTAGCGGGAGTTTGGGATACGCAGTATTTT. Protein product: CASSRGLAGVWDTQYF.

The chain has TRBV28 and TRBJ1-2; 8 bases align to TRBD1. CDR1 MDHEN and CDR2 SYDVKM come from the germline V gene. CDR3 length equals 12 residues. V was clipped by 5 bases and J by 4 bases; unmatched bases: 0. CDR3 nucleotides: TGTGCCAGCAGTGACAGGGGCTATGGCTACACCTTC. This encodes CASSDRGYGYTF.

The chain joins TRBV19 to TRBJ2-5; TRBD2 is a possible D gene (6 bases). Per germline, CDR1 LNHDA and CDR2 SQIVND (reference sequence). V shed 3 bases and J shed 5 bases, with 22 bases lying between them. The CDR3 spans 17 residues. CDR3 in amino acids: CASSMEPAMAGWETQYF. CDR3 sequence (DNA): TGTGCCAGTAGTATGGAACCGGCGATGGCGGGGTGGGAGACCCAGTACTTC.

The J gene is TRBJ1-3, the V gene TRBV7-6; 7 bases match TRBD1. The junction had 8 bases not matched to a gene; V was cut back by 2 bases and J by 4 bases. Germline CDR1 and CDR2: SGHVS and FNYEAQ. The CDR3 contains 16 residues. As DNA, the CDR3 is TGTGCCAGCAGCTTATCCAATACAGGGGCCGGAAACACCATATATTTT. This gives the protein CASSLSNTGAGNTIYF.

In DNA, the CDR3 is TGTGCCAGCTCTGGACTGGAATCCATCTCTGGGGCCAACGTCCTGACTTTC. Protein product: CASSGLESISGANVLTF. The chain recombines TRBV27 with TRBJ2-6, with a tentative D call TRBD2 (5 bases). The CDR3 is made up of 17 amino acids. Germline lookup yields CDR1 MNHEY and CDR2 SMNVEV (reference sequence). V lost 8 bases to trimming and J lost 0 bases, with 17 bases between them.